What follows describes a single T cell receptor (beta chain). The antigen is unknown. The entry originates in a study of OX40 agonist ivuxolimab in advanced cancers. Looking at the study overall: Those enrolled were around 87% male, with a mean age of 60 years and ages from roughly 20 to 90.

Only in-frame clones appear in the TCRdb table, and some are missing; sequencing was by immunoSEQ multiplex PCR. There are more than 45,000 clones in the sample; around nine tenths occur only once, and around 2% lies in the top ten. At cycle 4 day 1, cycle 7 day 1, and baseline, blood was sampled. Overall study results and limits: CD8+ T cells were the subset that, on average, had more expanded clones than CD4+.

The sample here was CD4+ or CD8+ T cells sorted from blood, taken in a trial of the OX40 agonist ivuxolimab. This clonotype was sampled from an adult with an advanced solid tumor such as melanoma, head and neck, liver or kidney cancer.

In DNA form, the CDR3 reads TGTGCCAGCAGTGAGCAGGGGAGCTCTGGAAACACCATATATTTT. Protein sequence: CASSEQGSSGNTIYF. The chain joins TRBV6-1 to TRBJ1-3; a possible D gene is TRBD1 (6 bases). Trimming cost V 3 bases and J 0 bases, with 9 bases left between them. The CDR3 has 15 amino acids. Germline V CDR1 and CDR2: MNHNS, SASEGT.